The 29 T cell receptor beta chains below come from one sample, sequenced in a study of blood T cell repertoires in COVID-19. Assay used: immunoSEQ multiplex PCR; TCRdb lists only in-frame clones, some missing. Among approximately 500,000 clones listed, 85% to 90% were seen once. The sequenced sample consisted of peripheral blood. The receptors stem from a woman aged 50 to 60 with COVID-19, enrolled during active disease.

This chain joins TRBV4-1 and TRBJ1-1, with TRBD1 matching over 8 bases. The CDR3 loop spans 15 amino acids. Germline V gene data show CDR1 as MGHRA and CDR2 as YSYEKL. V shed 4 bases, J shed 7 bases, and the junction held 11 bases outside the gene matches. The CDR3 spells CASSPYGQGTREAFF. For the CDR3, the DNA is TGCGCCAGCAGCCCGTACGGACAGGGCACCCGTGAAGCTTTCTTT.

This clone has a single count. This chain joins TRBV9 and TRBJ2-1, with no clear D. V gave up 0 bases and J gave up 0 bases, with 19 bases separating them. The CDR3 loop spans 19 amino acids. Per the germline V gene, CDR1 is SGDLS and CDR2 is YYNGEE. CDR3 DNA sequence: TGTGCCAGCAGCGTAGCTCCGGCCCTTACGAGGAGCTCCTACAATGAGCAGTTCTTC. Translating it yields CASSVAPALTRSSYNEQFF. The variable domain in full, completed from reference TRBV9 and TRBJ2-1, reads DSGVTQTPKHLITATGQRVTLRCSPRSGDLSVYWYQQSLDQGLQFLIQYYNGEERAKGNILERFSAQQFPDLHSELNLSSLELGDSALYFCASSVAPALTRSSYNEQFFGPGTRLTVL.

The chain combines TRBV4-2 with TRBJ1-2; 8 nucleotides line up with TRBD1. V was clipped by 0 bases and J by 0 bases; unmatched bases: 15. Germline CDR1 is LGHNA and CDR2 is YNFKEQ. CDR3 length: 20 amino acids. DNA of the CDR3: TGTGCCAGCAGCCAAGATTATCTCGGACAGGGAGCCTTGCCTAACTATGGCTACACCTTC. Translation: CASSQDYLGQGALPNYGYTF.

Regarding this clone: Mismatch with germline at one junction end may stem from a read error. The V and J genes are TRBV5-6 and TRBJ1-1, with TRBD1 matching 7 bases. Per germline, CDR1 SGHDT and CDR2 YYEEEE. The CDR3 is 16 amino acids. As DNA, the CDR3 is TGTGCCAGCAGCTCCTACCTGGACGGCGGAGGGGGCCTAGGGGTCTTT. It yields the protein CASSSYLDGGGGLGVF.

CDR3 protein: CASSDQGRLNTEAFF. In DNA, the CDR3 is TGTGCCAGTAGTGATCAGGGGAGACTGAACACTGAAGCTTTCTTT. The chain is built from TRBV19 and TRBJ1-1; TRBD1 might be the D (6 bases). The CDR3 runs to 15 residues. V dropped 5 bases and J dropped 0 bases, with 13 bases sitting between them. CDR1 LNHDA and CDR2 SQIVND come from the germline V gene (reference sequence).

This chain joins TRBV6-5 and TRBJ1-1; no clear D. The CDR3 runs 13 residues. V lost 3 bases and J lost 1, with 6 bases in between. The germline CDR1 and CDR2 sequences are MNHEY and SVGAGI. CDR3 in DNA: TGTGCCAGCAGTTATTTAGAGAACACTGAAGCTTTCTTT. This translates into CASSYLENTEAFF.

This rearrangement joins TRBV6-2 or TRBV6-3 to TRBJ1-1, with TRBD1 as a possible D gene (5 bases). The V and J ends lost 4 bases and 3 bases respectively, with 12 bases between them. The CDR3 has 14 residues. Germline V gives CDR1 MNHEY, CDR2 SVGEGT. The CDR3 sequence: CASSSLVGHTEAFF. In nucleotides, the CDR3 is TGTGCCAGCAGTTCCTTAGTGGGGCACACTGAAGCTTTCTTT.

There are a few counts of this clone. This chain joins TRBV20-1 and TRBJ1-1, with D possibly being TRBD1 (6 bases). Looked up from germline, CDR1 is DFQATT and CDR2 is SNEGSKA (reference sequence). V gave up 3 bases and J gave up 5 bases, with 16 bases separating them. This CDR3 spans 14 amino acids. CDR3 coding DNA: TGCAGTGCTAGTAGCGCAGGGGATCGGACTGAAGCTTTCTTT. Protein product: CSASSAGDRTEAFF.

The rearrangement uses TRBV19 and TRBJ1-1; D gene ambiguous. The V end was cut by 9 bases, the J end by 4 bases, with 18 bases between. This CDR3 region has 14 residues. CDR1 LNHDA and CDR2 SQIVND come from the germline V gene (reference sequence). The CDR3 coding sequence is TGTGCCAGCTCCCCCCCCGGGTCCGTCACTGAAGCTTTCTTT. Its protein product is CASSPPGSVTEAFF.

J is TRBJ1-1 and V is TRBV18; weak D call: TRBD1 (5 bases). Trimming removed 4 bases at V and 0 bases at J, with 12 bases between. The CDR3 has 15 residues. Germline V CDR1 and CDR2: KGHSH, LQKENI. CDR3 region: CASSQPGGLNTEAFF. The CDR3 DNA is TGTGCCAGCTCACAACCGGGGGGGTTGAACACTGAAGCTTTCTTT.

The rearrangement links TRBV7-9 to TRBJ2-7; D not resolved. V lost 1 base and J lost 2, with 9 bases in between. This CDR3 has 14 residues. CDR1 is SEHNR, CDR2 FQNEAQ, per germline (reference sequence). CDR3 DNA sequence: TGTGCCAGCAGCTTAGTAAACAACCCCTACGAGCAGTACTTC. This encodes CASSLVNNPYEQYF.

The J gene is TRBJ2-1, the V gene TRBV5-1; 7 bases map to TRBD1. This CDR3 contains 16 residues. Trimming at V came to 4 bases and at J to 5 bases, leaving 12 bases not matched to a gene. Germline CDR1 is SGHRS and CDR2 is YFSETQ. The CDR3 protein is CASSPSRDRADNEQFF. CDR3 coding DNA: TGCGCCAGCAGCCCAAGCCGGGACAGAGCGGACAATGAGCAGTTCTTC.

The gene calls are TRBV27 and TRBJ2-1, with D uncertain. This CDR3 comprises 14 residues. Trimming removed 7 bases at V and 10 bases at J, with 20 bases between. Looked up from germline, CDR1 is MNHEY and CDR2 is SMNVEV (reference sequence). CDR3 sequence: CASISPDAETEQFF. CDR3 bases: TGTGCCAGCATCTCCCCTGATGCTGAGACAGAGCAGTTCTTC.

The rearrangement uses TRBV19 and TRBJ1-2; TRBD1 is a possible D gene (5 bases). V lost 3 bases and J 6 bases, leaving 14 bases between the germline ends. The CDR3 has 14 amino acids. The germline V gene has CDR1 LNHDA and CDR2 SQIVND (reference sequence). Here the CDR3 reads CASSILGRVDGYTF. The CDR3 DNA follows: TGTGCCAGTAGTATCTTGGGCAGGGTCGATGGCTACACCTTC.

J is TRBJ2-1 and V is TRBV27; 13 bases line up with TRBD2. This CDR3 is 16 amino acids long. Germline assignment: CDR1 MNHEY and CDR2 SMNVEV (reference sequence). V dropped 4 bases and J dropped 8; count of bases not matched to a gene: 8. The CDR3 nucleotides are TGTGCCAGCAGTTCCTCAACTAGCGGGGGGGCCTATGAGCAGTTCTTC. It translates to CASSSSTSGGAYEQFF.

This sequence joins TRBV20-1 and TRBJ2-7, with 10 bases fitting TRBD2. The germline V gene has CDR1 DFQATT and CDR2 SNEGSKA (reference sequence). This CDR3 comprises 21 residues. Trimming at V came to 3 bases and at J to 3 bases, leaving 26 bases not matched to a gene. DNA for the CDR3: TGCAGTGCTAGTCCGGCCCTGGGCTCATCGAGCACTAGCGGGGTCCTCTACGAGCAGTACTTC. Translated, it gives CSASPALGSSSTSGVLYEQYF.

The chain couples TRBV2 to TRBJ1-2, with 7 bases fitting TRBD1. From germline, CDR1 is SNHLY and CDR2 FYNNEI. J lost 4 bases, V lost 5 bases, and 10 bases had no gene match. CDR3 length: 15 residues. The CDR3 DNA sequence: TGTGCCAGCAGTAGTTCGACAGGGCCCGGCTATGGCTACACCTTC. It translates to CASSSSTGPGYGYTF.

The chain employs TRBV19 and TRBJ1-6; 8 bases agree with TRBD1. From germline, CDR1 is LNHDA and CDR2 SQIVND (reference sequence). This CDR3 contains 14 residues. V lost 5 bases to trimming and J lost 9 bases; unmatched junction nucleotides: 6. Here the CDR3 DNA reads TGTGCCAGTAGTCTCAGGGGGCAGAGTTCACCCCTCCACTTT. This codes for CASSLRGQSSPLHF.

This clone was recorded once. This chain links TRBV29-1 with TRBJ1-2, with 7 bases fitting TRBD1. The ends lost 3 bases at V and 7 bases at J; junction bases unmatched: 8. This CDR3 spans 13 amino acids. CDR1 is SQVTM, CDR2 ANQGSEA, per germline. DNA of the CDR3: TGCAGCGTTGACTTTCAGGGGGGAACTGGCTACACCTTC. Amino acids: CSVDFQGGTGYTF.

In regard to this clone: A read error may account for a junction end that differs from germline. The V call is TRBV4-2, the J call TRBJ2-3; D gene uncertain. There are 15 residues in the CDR3. Per germline, CDR1 LGHNA and CDR2 YNFKEQ. CDR3 residues: CASSQEARETATQYF. The CDR3 nucleotides are TGTGCCAGCAGCCAAGAAGCCAGAGAAACAGCTACGCAGTATTTT.

This chain uses TRBV10-3 with TRBJ1-4; D uncertain. From germline, CDR1 is ENHRY and CDR2 SYGVKD. V shed 2 bases and J shed 8 bases, with 9 bases lying between them. The CDR3 contains 13 residues. This CDR3 is CAISEAGWEKLFF. CDR3 nucleotide sequence: TGTGCCATCAGTGAGGCGGGGTGGGAAAAACTGTTTTTT.

The chain is built from TRBV27 and TRBJ2-2; D remains ambiguous. The CDR3 is made up of 11 amino acids. Germline loops: CDR1 MNHEY, CDR2 SMNVEV (reference sequence). Trimming removed 2 bases at V and 9 bases at J, with 4 bases between. The CDR3 DNA reads TGTGCCAGCAGTTTAGGCCGGGAGCTGTTTTTT. This codes for CASSLGRELFF.

The chain couples TRBV19 to TRBJ1-1; perhaps TRBD1 as D (5 bases). Between the trimmed V and J ends, which lost 5 bases and 5 bases, there was a span of 18 bases. Germline V CDR1 and CDR2: LNHDA, SQIVND (reference sequence). The length of the CDR3 is 15 residues. The CDR3 loop is CASSPAGGSETEAFF. Here the CDR3 DNA reads TGTGCCAGTAGTCCGGCGGGGGGTTCGGAAACTGAAGCTTTCTTT.

The rearrangement joins TRBV6-5 to TRBJ1-5; D is perhaps TRBD1 (5 bases). The CDR3 loop spans 13 amino acids. Per germline, CDR1 MNHEY and CDR2 SVGAGI. V was cut by 5 bases and J by 13 bases, with 18 bases left in between. CDR3 sequence: CASSPTENQLQHF. The CDR3 nucleotides read TGTGCCAGCAGTCCGACAGAGAATCAGCTACAGCATTTT.

This sequence joins TRBV19 and TRBJ1-1; tentative D call: TRBD1 (5 bases). Trimming removed 1 base from V and 0 bases from J, with 9 bases in between. Germline V gene sequence: CDR1 LNHDA, CDR2 SQIVND (reference sequence). CDR3 length equals 15 residues. The CDR3 DNA reads TGTGCCAGTAGTATAGGGGGGGGTATGAACACTGAAGCTTTCTTT. It yields the protein CASSIGGGMNTEAFF.

This clone showed up just once. The chain is built from TRBV29-1 and TRBJ1-1; D gene unclear. Germline assignment: CDR1 SQVTM and CDR2 ANQGSEA. The CDR3 is made up of 13 amino acids. Between the trimmed V and J ends, which lost 3 bases and 0 bases, there was a span of 8 bases. DNA of the CDR3: TGCAGCGTTGAGCGGCGGATGAACACTGAAGCTTTCTTT. Its protein is CSVERRMNTEAFF.

The gene calls are TRBV11-2 and TRBJ1-1; D may be TRBD1 (6 bases). Looked up from germline, CDR1 is SGHAT and CDR2 is FQNNGV. The V end lost 2 bases, the J end lost 10 bases, and 8 bases lay between the germline ends. The CDR3 extends over 11 amino acids. CDR3 sequence reads: CASSLRGGAFF. The CDR3 nucleotides are TGTGCCAGCAGCTTAAGGGGGGGAGCTTTCTTT.

The count of this clone is one. The chain joins TRBV14 to TRBJ1-2; 8 nucleotides align to TRBD1. Looked up from germline, CDR1 is SGHDN and CDR2 is FVKESK. This CDR3 spans 15 amino acids. The V gene end was trimmed by 5 bases and the J gene end by 3 bases; junction bases not matched to a gene: 8. CDR3 bases: TGTGCCAGCAGCTTGTGGACAGGGCTGGACTATGGCTACACCTTC. Amino acids: CASSLWTGLDYGYTF.

The chain combines TRBV29-1 with TRBJ1-1, with a possible D match to TRBD1 (5 bases). V was shortened by 3 bases and J by 7 bases, with 9 bases between the two germline ends. The germline V gene has CDR1 SQVTM and CDR2 ANQGSEA. The CDR3 loop spans 11 amino acids. CDR3 sequence (DNA): TGCAGCGTTGATGTGGGGGGTGAAGCTTTCTTT. Protein: CSVDVGGEAFF.